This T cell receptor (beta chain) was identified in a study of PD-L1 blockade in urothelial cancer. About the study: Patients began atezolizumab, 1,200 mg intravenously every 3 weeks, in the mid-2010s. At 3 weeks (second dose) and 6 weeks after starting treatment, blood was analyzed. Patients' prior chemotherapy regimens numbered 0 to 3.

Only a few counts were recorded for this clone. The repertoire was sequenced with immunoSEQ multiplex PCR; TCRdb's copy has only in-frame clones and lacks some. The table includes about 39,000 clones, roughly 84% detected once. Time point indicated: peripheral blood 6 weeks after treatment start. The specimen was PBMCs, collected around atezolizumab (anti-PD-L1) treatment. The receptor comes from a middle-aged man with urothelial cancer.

The DNA of the CDR3 is TGTGCCAGCAGCTTCGGCGGGAGATTGGATACGCAGTATTTT. This codes for CASSFGGRLDTQYF. V is TRBV5-4 and J is TRBJ2-3; 7 bases are shared with TRBD2. CDR3 size: 14 residues. V shed 2 bases and J 6 bases; nucleotides not matched to a gene: 6. Germline V lookup: CDR1 SGHNT, CDR2 YYREEE (reference sequence).